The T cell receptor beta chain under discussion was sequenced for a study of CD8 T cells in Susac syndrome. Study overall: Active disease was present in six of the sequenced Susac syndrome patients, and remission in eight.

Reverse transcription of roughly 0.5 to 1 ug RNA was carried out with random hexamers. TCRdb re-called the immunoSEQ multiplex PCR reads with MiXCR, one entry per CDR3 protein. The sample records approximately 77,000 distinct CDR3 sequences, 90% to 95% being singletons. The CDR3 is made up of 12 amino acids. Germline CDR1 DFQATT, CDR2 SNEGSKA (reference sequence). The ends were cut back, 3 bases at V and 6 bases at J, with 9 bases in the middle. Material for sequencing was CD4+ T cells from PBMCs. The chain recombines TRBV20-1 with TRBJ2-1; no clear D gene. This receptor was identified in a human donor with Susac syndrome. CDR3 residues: CSARDHSNEQFF. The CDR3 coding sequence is TGCAGTGCTAGGGATCACTCCAATGAGCAGTTCTTC.